Following are 14 T cell receptor beta chains from one sample sequenced in a study of breast tumors, draining lymph nodes, adjacent tissues. Samples came from axillary lymph nodes draining the breast cancer. Via MiXCR, TCRdb re-called the multiplex PCR reads, giving one row per CDR3 protein. Altogether some 200,000 distinct CDR3 sequences are present, roughly 31% being singletons, with the ten largest covering more than 4%. The sequenced sample was axillary lymph node tissue. The receptors were sampled from a female donor with breast cancer. Some clones in this sample may be carry-over from other donors' samples.

This clonotype has ten or more counts. The rearrangement joins TRBV19 to TRBJ2-7, with 8 bases aligning to TRBD1. Germline values: CDR1 LNHDA, CDR2 SQIVND (reference sequence). There are 13 residues in the CDR3. With 6 bases clipped from V and 1 base from J, the junction kept 2 bases outside the gene matches. The CDR3 DNA reads as TGTGCCAGTAGGTACAGGGGGTCCTACGAGCAGTACTTC. It is translated as CASRYRGSYEQYF.

On this clonotype: This may arise from a read error, as a much more abundant clone is one base away. The chain links TRBV19 to TRBJ2-7; D possibly corresponds to TRBD2 (7 bases). The CDR3 contains 16 residues. From germline, CDR1 is LNHDA and CDR2 SQIVND (reference sequence). The CDR3 reads CVSSIGGATRPYEQYF. The DNA of the CDR3 is TGTGTCAGTAGTATAGGGGGGGCAACGCGTCCCTACGAGCAGTACTTC.

The chain joins TRBV10-3 to TRBJ1-4; D is unclear. With 2 bases removed from V and 8 bases from J, the gap between germline ends came to 6 bases. Germline V gives CDR1 ENHRY, CDR2 SYGVKD. CDR3 length equals 12 residues. The CDR3 DNA reads TGTGCCATCAGTGAGGGTCGGGAAAAACTGTTTTTT. Protein: CAISEGREKLFF.

This clonotype was picked up many times. CDR3 protein: CASSIGSGYTF. For the CDR3, the DNA is TGTGCCAGTAGTATCGGATCTGGCTACACCTTC. This sequence joins TRBV19 and TRBJ1-2; D remains ambiguous. Trimming removed 3 bases from V and 7 bases from J, with 6 bases in between. The length of the CDR3 is 11 residues. Germline CDR1 is LNHDA and CDR2 is SQIVND (reference sequence).

The chain uses TRBV5-1 and TRBJ1-1, with a possible D match to TRBD1 (5 bases). The CDR3 length is 15 residues. CDR1 SGHRS and CDR2 YFSETQ come from the germline V gene. Trimming took 4 bases from V and 5 from J, leaving 18 bases between them. The CDR3 loop reads CASSQDMGRRTEAFF. Written as DNA, the CDR3 is TGCGCCAGCAGCCAGGACATGGGGCGGCGGACTGAAGCTTTCTTT.

This clonotype was picked up many times. The chain has TRBV18 and TRBJ2-7, with 7 positions matching TRBD1. Trimming at V came to 3 bases and at J to 3 bases, leaving 5 bases not matched to a gene. This CDR3 is built from 14 residues. The germline V gene encodes CDR1 KGHSH and CDR2 LQKENI. The CDR3 protein is CASSPGQEVYEQYF. The CDR3 nucleotides read TGTGCCAGCTCACCCGGACAGGAGGTCTACGAGCAGTACTTC.

There are a few counts of this clonotype. The chain joins TRBV5-4 to TRBJ1-1; TRBD1 matches at 11 bases. The germline V gene has CDR1 SGHNT and CDR2 YYREEE (reference sequence). This CDR3 has 15 amino acids. V lost 4 bases, J lost 3 bases, and 5 bases stayed unmatched. CDR3 loop: CASSRDRGTDTEAFF. The CDR3 DNA sequence: TGTGCCAGCAGCCGGGACAGGGGGACCGACACTGAAGCTTTCTTT.

This clonotype has at least ten counts. V and J are TRBV5-6 and TRBJ2-7, with TRBD2 as a possible D gene (6 bases). V was pared by 2 bases and J by 6 bases, with 9 bases between. CDR1 and CDR2 from the germline V gene are SGHDT and YYEEEE. This CDR3 has 12 amino acids. CDR3 bases: TGTGCCAGCAGCTTCGGAGGGAGCGAGCAGTACTTC. This codes for CASSFGGSEQYF.

This clonotype appeared a few times. The gene calls are TRBV20-1 and TRBJ1-1; TRBD1 might be the D (5 bases). Germline-derived CDR1 and CDR2 are DFQATT and SNEGSKA (reference sequence). The CDR3 is 16 amino acids. V was shortened by 0 bases and J by 3 bases, with 17 bases between the two germline ends. This chain's CDR3 is CSARDTAGGGDTEAFF. The CDR3 nucleotides are TGCAGTGCTAGAGATACTGCGGGGGGAGGGGACACTGAAGCTTTCTTT.

This clonotype was counted at least ten times. The chain employs TRBV14 and TRBJ1-4; D is perhaps TRBD1 (5 bases). Trimming left V 3 bases short and J 8 bases short, with 16 bases between. CDR1 SGHDN and CDR2 FVKESK come from the germline V gene. The CDR3 loop spans 15 amino acids. The DNA for the CDR3 is TGTGCCAGCAGCCAGGAGGGGCCGCATCGAGAAAAACTGTTTTTT. It is translated as CASSQEGPHREKLFF.

This clonotype showed up many times. The chain combines TRBV10-3 with TRBJ2-3; D not certain. Germline-derived CDR1 and CDR2 are ENHRY and SYGVKD. This CDR3 comprises 13 residues. With 3 bases removed from V and 6 bases from J, the gap between germline ends came to 10 bases. The CDR3: CAISEFVADTQYF. CDR3 coding DNA: TGTGCCATCAGTGAATTCGTCGCCGATACGCAGTATTTT.

This clonotype was recorded many times. This chain connects TRBV15 to TRBJ2-5; 11 bases map to TRBD1. Losses at the gene ends were 2 bases for V and 14 bases for J; bases not matched to a gene: 16. The V gene's germline CDR1 is LNHNV and CDR2 YYDKDF (reference sequence). This CDR3 region has 16 residues. Written as DNA, the CDR3 is TGTGCCACCAGCAGACCTCCAGGGACAGGGGGTCGAGAGCGATACTTC. Translated, it gives CATSRPPGTGGRERYF.

This clonotype was counted many times. V and J are TRBV20-1 and TRBJ2-1; 8 bases line up with TRBD2. V was pared by 5 bases and J by 4 bases, with 25 bases of the junction left unmatched. The germline V gene encodes CDR1 DFQATT and CDR2 SNEGSKA (reference sequence). CDR3 length equals 20 residues. CDR3: CSARMTGPGLVTYWYNEQFF. The DNA of the CDR3 is TGCAGTGCTCGGATGACAGGACCGGGACTAGTAACTTACTGGTACAATGAGCAGTTCTTC.

This clonotype has more than one count but fewer than ten. CDR3 DNA sequence: TGTGCCAGCAGTCCGCCGACAGGGGAAAAGACCGGGGAGCTGTTTTTT. It codes for CASSPPTGEKTGELFF. This rearrangement joins TRBV6-5 to TRBJ2-2; the match to TRBD1 covers 8 bases. The germline V gene encodes CDR1 MNHEY and CDR2 SVGAGI. The CDR3 runs 16 residues. V was clipped by 5 bases and J by 5 bases; unmatched bases: 10.